This T cell receptor beta chain appears in the sequencing data of a study of T-cell memory formation after mild COVID-19. At the level of the study: Most TCR clusters belonged to a single donor. Notes on the study in general: Researchers found some responding clones in pre-infection memory, a sign that cross-reactive memory joined. Clones which contracted sat mainly in CM and EM if CD4+, and in EMRA if CD8+.

As for this clonotype: What it binds is unknown.

Using its own MiXCR run on the 5' RACE reads, TCRdb lists one record per CDR3 protein. The table records roughly 350,000 distinct CDR3 sequences, over 25% of them present only once. The germline V gene has CDR1 GTSNPN and CDR2 SVGIG (reference sequence). CDR3 length: 13 amino acids. Trimming removed 0 bases at V and 5 bases at J, with 10 bases between. The sample was PBMCs or a T cell subset sorted from them (not recorded which). The sequence derives from an adult woman who had mild COVID-19 (a few samples of this study predate the infection). Cell type and time point are not known. The rearrangement uses TRBV30 and TRBJ1-1, with D possibly being TRBD1 (5 bases). This CDR3 is CAWSVGGETEAFF. The CDR3 region has the DNA TGTGCCTGGAGTGTTGGGGGAGAGACTGAAGCTTTCTTT.